This TCR beta chain is drawn from a study of T-cell reconstitution after alpha-beta-depleted transplantation in children. Unique molecular identifiers were incorporated into the prepared TCRbeta library. From the PCR reads, TCRdb called clonotypes with MiXCR, one entry per CDR3 protein. The sample lists about 610,000 distinct CDR3 sequences, approximately 10% occurring once. The CDR3 sequence is 15 residues long. V dropped 2 bases and J dropped 3 bases, with 14 bases sitting between them. The V gene's germline CDR1 is GTSNPN and CDR2 SVGIG (reference sequence). The receptor was derived from a human donor who donated a stem cell graft to a child with acute myeloid leukemia. V and J are TRBV30 and TRBJ2-4; D might be TRBD2 (7 bases). The starting material was PBMCs from the stem cell graft donor, obtained from the stem cell graft. The CDR3 here is CAWSRRGQGKNIQYF. The CDR3 coding sequence is TGTGCCTGGAGTCGGCGGGGGCAAGGCAAAAACATTCAGTACTTC.